Presented here are 8 T cell receptor beta chains from one specimen sequenced in a study of blood T cell repertoires in COVID-19. Sequenced by immunoSEQ multiplex PCR; TCRdb stores in-frame clones only, minus some. The sample contains about 180,000 clones, roughly 88% of which appear only once. Source material: PBMCs or T cells enriched from blood (not recorded which). The source of these receptors is a woman between 25 and 40 years old who had recovered from COVID-19.

This clone was picked up a small number of times. V gene TRBV5-4 combines with J gene TRBJ2-2, with unresolved D. This CDR3 spans 15 amino acids. The germline gives CDR1 SGHNT, CDR2 YYREEE (reference sequence). Trimming took off 0 bases at V and 0 bases at J, with 6 bases between the two ends. The CDR3 loop is CASSLGAPNTGELFF. The CDR3 DNA is TGTGCCAGCAGCTTGGGGGCCCCGAACACCGGGGAGCTGTTTTTT.

The chain recombines TRBV18 with TRBJ2-7; possible D gene TRBD2, 5 bases. V dropped 3 bases and J dropped 0 bases, with 12 bases sitting between them. Germline V lookup: CDR1 KGHSH, CDR2 LQKENI. This CDR3 contains 15 residues. Here the CDR3 reads CASSPGGGPSYEQYF. In DNA, the CDR3 is TGTGCCAGCTCACCGGGCGGAGGCCCCTCCTACGAGCAGTACTTC. Full variable domain (outside the CDR3, taken from reference TRBV18 and TRBJ2-7): NAGVMQNPRHLVRRRGQEARLRCSPMKGHSHVYWYRQLPEEGLKFMVYLQKENIIDESGMPKERFSAEFPKEGPSILRIQQVVRGDSAAYFCASSPGGGPSYEQYFGPGTRLTVT.

The chain employs TRBV3-1 (or the pseudogene TRBV3-2) and TRBJ2-1, with D perhaps TRBD2 (6 bases). The CDR3 runs to 16 residues. Germline-derived CDR1 and CDR2 are LGHDT and YNNKEL (reference sequence). The V gene lost 1 base and the J gene lost 0 bases, with 10 bases spanning the gap. The CDR3 sequence is CASSQGVGGSYNEQFF. The CDR3 DNA sequence: TGTGCCAGCAGCCAAGGGGTCGGGGGCTCCTACAATGAGCAGTTCTTC.

This clone was detected only once. This chain joins TRBV2 and TRBJ2-1; 11 bases map to TRBD2. The germline gives CDR1 SNHLY, CDR2 FYNNEI. The ends lost 6 bases at V and 10 bases at J; junction bases unmatched: 8. This CDR3 contains 14 residues. CDR3 region: CASRGPGTSGEQFF. DNA of the CDR3: TGTGCCAGCAGAGGCCCCGGGACTAGCGGCGAGCAGTTCTTC.

The chain recombines TRBV28 with TRBJ1-6; 8 bases agree with TRBD1. J gave up 11 bases and V 4 bases, and 13 bases lay outside the gene matches. Germline V gene sequence: CDR1 MDHEN, CDR2 SYDVKM. The CDR3 sequence is 16 residues long. The CDR3 DNA is TGTGCCAGCAGTTCACAGGGGGTAACCCCTAGTGCACCCCTCCACTTT. This codes for CASSSQGVTPSAPLHF.

This chain links TRBV25-1 with TRBJ1-1; no definite D call. The CDR3 has 14 residues. The V and J ends lost 7 bases and 1 base respectively, with 13 bases between them. Germline CDR1 MGHDK, CDR2 SYGVNS. CDR3 sequence reads: CASTISHPNTEAFF. The CDR3 region has the DNA TGTGCCAGCACCATTAGCCACCCGAACACTGAAGCTTTCTTT.

The chain joins TRBV5-4 to TRBJ2-2; D is undetermined. Trimming cost V 4 bases and J 1 base, with 14 bases left between them. The CDR3 loop spans 16 amino acids. Per germline, CDR1 SGHNT and CDR2 YYREEE (reference sequence). The CDR3 loop reads CASSLVRPQNTGELFF. The CDR3 nucleotides read TGTGCCAGCAGCCTAGTCCGTCCCCAGAACACCGGGGAGCTGTTTTTT. Drawing the rest from reference TRBV5-4 and TRBJ2-2, the complete variable domain is ETGVTQSPTHLIKTRGQQVTLRCSSQSGHNTVSWYQQALGQGPQFIFQYYREEENGRGNFPPRFSGLQFPNYSSELNVNALELDDSALYLCASSLVRPQNTGELFFGEGSRLTVL.

V and J are TRBV5-4 and TRBJ2-7, with D perhaps matching TRBD1 (5 bases). Trimming removed 0 bases from V and 2 bases from J, with 15 bases in between. Germline assignment: CDR1 SGHNT and CDR2 YYREEE (reference sequence). The CDR3 runs 16 residues. DNA of the CDR3: TGTGCCAGCAGCTTGGTAGGGGCAGTTAGACCCTACGAGCAGTACTTC. Amino acid sequence: CASSLVGAVRPYEQYF.